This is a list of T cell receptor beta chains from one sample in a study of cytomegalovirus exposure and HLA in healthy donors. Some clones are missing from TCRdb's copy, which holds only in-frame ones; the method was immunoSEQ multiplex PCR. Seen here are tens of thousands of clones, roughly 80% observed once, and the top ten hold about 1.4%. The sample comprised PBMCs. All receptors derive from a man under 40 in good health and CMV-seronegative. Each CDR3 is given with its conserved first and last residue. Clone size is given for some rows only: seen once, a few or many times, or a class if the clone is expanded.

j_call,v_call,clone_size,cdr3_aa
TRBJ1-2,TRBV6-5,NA,CASSQGAYGYTF
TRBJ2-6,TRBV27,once,CASSSPFSGANVLTF
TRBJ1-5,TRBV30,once,CAWSGYRSRNQPQHF
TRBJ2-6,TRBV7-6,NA,CASSTPRGYGANVLTF
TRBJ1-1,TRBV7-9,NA,CASSFTGGRTEAFF
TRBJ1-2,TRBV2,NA,CASSRDTFYGYTF
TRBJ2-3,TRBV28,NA,CASSYYSDTQYF
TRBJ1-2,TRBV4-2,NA,CASSQALGTGVFFGYTF
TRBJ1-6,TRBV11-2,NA,CASSSGQGNSPLHF
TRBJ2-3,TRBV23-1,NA,CASSQATLTDTQYF
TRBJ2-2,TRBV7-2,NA,CASSFRLAGVGAGELFF
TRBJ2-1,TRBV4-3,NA,CASSLSFTSNYNEQFF
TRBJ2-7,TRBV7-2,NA,CASSLVGTGDPYEQYF
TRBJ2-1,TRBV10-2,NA,CASSHRLAGSWYNEQFF
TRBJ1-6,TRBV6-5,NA,CASSYSNRERNSPLHF
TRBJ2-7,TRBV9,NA,CASSPRGGTTYEQYF
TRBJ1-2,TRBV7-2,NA,CASSFAPGFLYGYTF
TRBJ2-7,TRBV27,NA,CASSWDRGYEQYF
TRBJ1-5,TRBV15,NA,CATDRDRVRNQPQHF
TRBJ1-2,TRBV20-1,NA,CSASEGWGYTF
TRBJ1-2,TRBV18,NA,CASSVAENYGYTF
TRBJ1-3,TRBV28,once,CASSFSGQSSGNTIYF
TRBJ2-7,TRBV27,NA,CASSLKTWSSYEQYF
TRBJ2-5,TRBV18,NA,CASSLGQGQETQYF
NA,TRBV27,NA,CASSPPNRDEQYF
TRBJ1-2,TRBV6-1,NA,CASSERSGVDRAYGYTF
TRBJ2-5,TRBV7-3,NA,CASSSGVGETQYF
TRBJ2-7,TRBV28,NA,CASTRDRTYGQYF
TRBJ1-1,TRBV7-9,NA,CASSLAPVDEAFF
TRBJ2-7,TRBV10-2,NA,CASCAGLGPTYEQYF
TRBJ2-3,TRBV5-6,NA,CASSLGLTGGIHTDTQYF
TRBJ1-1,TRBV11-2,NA,CASSQGQLYTEAFF
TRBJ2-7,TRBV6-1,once,CASLVAVPPYEQYF
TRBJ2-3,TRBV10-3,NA,CAISRPGLAGGLLTDTQYF
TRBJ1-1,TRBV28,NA,CASRAGTGYTEAFF
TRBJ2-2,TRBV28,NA,CASSTPSGANTGELFF
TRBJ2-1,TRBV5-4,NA,CASSFGQPYNEQFF
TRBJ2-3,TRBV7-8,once,CASNFLPSTDTQYF
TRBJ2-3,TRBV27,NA,CASSLSAASGEFTDTQYF
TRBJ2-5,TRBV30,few,CAWVRWETQYF
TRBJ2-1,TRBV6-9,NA,CASSYSECLVTQKFF
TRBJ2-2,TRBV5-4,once,CASSWARGSASGELFF
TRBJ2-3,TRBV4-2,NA,CASSQGGRVQDTQYF
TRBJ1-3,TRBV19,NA,CASSIEAGTTGNTIYF
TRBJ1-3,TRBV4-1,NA,CASSQDSGQGSGNTIYF
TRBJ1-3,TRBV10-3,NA,CAISEFRGSGNTIYF
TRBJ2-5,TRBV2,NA,CASSGSASGGARETQYF
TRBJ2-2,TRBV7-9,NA,CASSSGTGDNTGELFF
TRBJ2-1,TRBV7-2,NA,CASSLEQKPYNEQFF
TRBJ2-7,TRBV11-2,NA,CASSFYGGQYEQYF
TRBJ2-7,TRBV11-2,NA,CASSLGGMGSGYEQYF
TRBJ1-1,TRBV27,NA,CASSLRGYTEAFF
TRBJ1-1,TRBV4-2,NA,CASSLHLRDRGWGTEAFF
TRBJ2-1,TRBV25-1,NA,CASSEGPSSYNEQFF
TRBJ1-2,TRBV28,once,CASNAGRYGYTF
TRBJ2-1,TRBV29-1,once,CSVGGLGQGAGNEQFF
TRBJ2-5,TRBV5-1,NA,CASSTPGQGNQETQYF